Reported below is one T cell receptor (beta chain). Antigen specificity is unknown. The data were obtained in a study of cytomegalovirus exposure and HLA in healthy donors. Germline assignment: CDR1 SEHNR and CDR2 FQNEAQ (reference sequence). This CDR3 spans 19 amino acids. Trimming cost V 3 bases and J 0 bases, with 23 bases left between them. The PCR employed 60 Vbeta primers together with 13 Jbeta primers. Libraries were prepared by immunoSEQ multiplex PCR; TCRdb keeps only in-frame clonotypes and omits some of them. This table holds approximately 65,000 clones, approximately 74% found once. Study-level results: TCR beta chains associated with HLA were, in a later analysis, more clonally expanded than equally common others. When the data were analyzed later, several of the most significant clusters appeared to be linked to common viral pathogens.

The sample was PBMCs. The TCR was taken from a man aged 35 to 55 in good health and CMV-seropositive. The chain employs TRBV7-9 and TRBJ1-1; a possible D gene is TRBD1 (6 bases). CDR3 nucleotides: TGTGCCAGCAGCTTGGGGGCGACCGGGACGGAACTCATGAACACTGAAGCTTTCTTT. This encodes CASSLGATGTELMNTEAFF.